The 5 T cell receptor beta chains given below trace back to one sample, sequenced in a study of CD8 T cells in Susac syndrome. RNA in amounts of roughly 0.5 to 1 ug was reverse transcribed with random hexamers. TCRdb ran MiXCR on the immunoSEQ multiplex PCR reads and lists one entry per CDR3 protein. The data contain approximately 49,000 distinct CDR3 sequences, roughly 94% of them singletons. Material for sequencing was CD8+ T cells from PBMCs. The receptors come from a human donor with Susac syndrome.

The chain couples TRBV7-6 to TRBJ2-1; 7 bases map to TRBD2. The trim removed 5 bases at V and 0 bases at J, leaving 7 bases unmatched. Germline V gives CDR1 SGHVS, CDR2 FNYEAQ. The CDR3 has 16 amino acids. The DNA for the CDR3 is TGTGCCAGCAGCGAGACTAGCCCGAGCTCCTACAATGAGCAGTTCTTC. Encoded protein: CASSETSPSSYNEQFF. Filled out from reference TRBV7-6 and TRBJ2-1, the complete variable domain reads GAGVSQSPRYKVTKRGQDVALRCDPISGHVSLYWYRQALGQGPEFLTYFNYEAQQDKSGLPNDRFSAERPEGSISTLTIQRTEQRDSAMYRCASSETSPSSYNEQFFGPGTRLTVL.

This rearrangement joins TRBV12-3 or TRBV12-4 to TRBJ2-5; 15 nucleotides line up with TRBD2. CDR3 length: 17 amino acids. With V trimmed by 5 bases and J by 5 bases, 9 bases remained unmatched. As DNA, the CDR3 is TGTGCCAGCAGTCCCGGACTAGCGGGGGGGCCATGGGAGACCCAGTACTTC. This sequence encodes CASSPGLAGGPWETQYF.

This clonotype showed up just once. The chain recombines TRBV15 with TRBJ1-1; D perhaps matches TRBD1 (5 bases). The germline gives CDR1 LNHNV, CDR2 YYDKDF (reference sequence). The CDR3 sequence is 16 residues long. V lost 8 bases and J lost 0, with 19 bases in between. The CDR3 DNA is TGTGCCACCTCGCGTAGGGGTGGTTCTATGAACACTGAAGCTTTCTTT. It specifies CATSRRGGSMNTEAFF.

The CDR3 sequence is CSGHREGQPQHF. The CDR3 DNA is TGCAGTGGCCACAGGGAGGGTCAGCCCCAGCATTTT. The chain recombines TRBV20-1 with TRBJ1-5; TRBD1 is a possible D gene (6 bases). The CDR3 is made up of 12 amino acids. V lost 7 bases and J lost 6, with 13 bases in between. Germline loops: CDR1 DFQATT, CDR2 SNEGSKA (reference sequence).

V is TRBV29-1 and J is TRBJ2-3; 9 bases align to TRBD1. The CDR3 contains 13 residues. Germline CDR1 and CDR2: SQVTM and ANQGSEA. V lost 4 bases and J lost 4; bases outside the gene matches: 3. DNA for the CDR3: TGCAGCGTTGCGGACAGGGGATCAGATACGCAGTATTTT. Protein product: CSVADRGSDTQYF.